This TCR beta chain was identified in a study (dated by TCRdb to about 2015). Regarding the research as a whole: The study tested whether tumor-infiltrating Tregs in breast cancer are recruited from blood Tregs or converted in situ from other CD4+ T cell subsets.

Full-length TCR variable regions were amplified by 5' RACE PCR with constant-region reverse primers, and semi-nested PCR with Nested Universal Primer A was subsequently performed. Using the ReliaPrep RNA Cell Miniprep System, total RNA was extracted, and the SMARTer RACE 5'/3' Kit was then used to reverse transcribe the RNA into 5'RACE-ready cDNA. Multiplex adaptors were used to barcode full-length TCR alpha and beta libraries, and the barcoded libraries were sequenced on an Illumina MiSeq. As for the authors' bioinformatics: For each of nine subset-tissue groups, sequencing data from the five patients were pooled, and the groups were then compared using unsupervised clustering of TCR gene usage. The Morisita-Horn index was used to calculate repertoire similarity, with shared sequences weighted by how much each contributed to each repertoire. The public reads were quality trimmed at Q25 with fastp and then assembled into clones with MiXCR by TCRdb, keeping productive beta chains. Rows with a matching CDR3 protein are joined into one entry that keeps the most common DNA and genes. The V and J calls were determined by TCRdb, not by the authors. This sample comprises roughly 64,000 distinct CDR3 sequences, around a fifth of them detected only once. The ten largest clones represent 2.5% to 3.5% of the sample.

A remark on this clonotype: No antigen is known for it. The conserved phenylalanine or tryptophan normally closing the CDR3 is absent here, so this likely arose from a read error.

The memory CD4+ T cell population was isolated based on a CD4+CD45RO+CD25- phenotype. Tregs, naive and memory CD4+ T cells from tumor, blood and ipsilateral draining lymph nodes of five or six breast cancer patients underwent full-length TCR alpha and beta sequencing. Tumor tissue and lymph nodes obtained by ipsilateral axillary dissection were perfused with PBS, cut into small pieces and digested using collagenase I and hyaluronidase. Ficoll density gradient centrifugation was used to isolate mononuclear cells from either lymph nodes or 45 to 50 ml of peripheral blood. Sorted cell populations were confirmed by FACS to exceed 90% purity. Here is what the overall study found, with its caveats: In terms of TCR gene usage, tumor memory CD4+ T cells clustered together with blood and lymph node memory CD4+ cells, as well as with lymph node naive CD4+ cells. Validation in the larger cohort was restricted to a single TCR beta V-J rearrangement rather than whole repertoires. The greatest overlap of tumor-infiltrating Treg TCR alpha and beta sequences was with tumor naive CD4+ T cells, followed next by blood naive CD4+ T cells.

The CDR3 spans 13 amino acids, including both terminal residues. Here the CDR3 DNA is all that survives: 39 bases in frame from base 1. V and J are truncated by 0 bases and 10 bases respectively, leaving an intervening sequence of 12 bases. The CDR1 and CDR2 encoded by the germline V gene are SGHTA and FQGNSA. In this chain, TRBV7-2 is recombined with TRBJ2-5, with an unclear D gene assignment. The clonotype was recovered from a female donor with breast cancer. The sample consisted of memory CD4+ T cells sorted from a lymph node. Explained via the paper, the cell subset or site label denotes: memory CD4+ T cells, CD4+CD45RO+CD25-. For the CDR3, the sequence is CASSLAPGSDQYV. At the DNA level, the sequence is TGTGCCAGCAGCTTAGCGCCCGGCTCCGACCAGTACGTC.